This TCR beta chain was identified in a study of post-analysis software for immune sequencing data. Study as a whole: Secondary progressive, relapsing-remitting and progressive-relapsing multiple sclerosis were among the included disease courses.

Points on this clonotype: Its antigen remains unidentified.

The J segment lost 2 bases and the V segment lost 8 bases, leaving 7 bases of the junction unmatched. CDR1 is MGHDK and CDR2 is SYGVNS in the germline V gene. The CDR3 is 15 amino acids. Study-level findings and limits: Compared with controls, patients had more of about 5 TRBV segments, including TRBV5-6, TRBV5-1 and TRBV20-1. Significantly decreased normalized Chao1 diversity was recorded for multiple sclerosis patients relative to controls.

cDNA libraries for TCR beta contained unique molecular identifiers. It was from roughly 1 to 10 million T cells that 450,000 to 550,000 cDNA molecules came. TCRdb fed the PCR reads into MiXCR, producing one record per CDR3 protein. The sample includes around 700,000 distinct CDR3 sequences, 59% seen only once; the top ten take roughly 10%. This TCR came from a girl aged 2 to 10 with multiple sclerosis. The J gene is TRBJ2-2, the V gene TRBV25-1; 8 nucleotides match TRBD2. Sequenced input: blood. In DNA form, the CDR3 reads TGTGCCAGCCGCCCGGGGGGGTCCAACACCGGGGAGCTGTTTTTT. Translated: CASRPGGSNTGELFF.